Included here is one T cell receptor beta chain sequence, with context. This clone appeared once. The target of this receptor is not known. Base qualities were left out, and no much larger clone turns up one base away. A distance of 11 bases separates the germline ends of V and J, which lose 3 bases and 2 bases respectively. The germline V gene (reference sequence) supplies CDR1 DFQATT and CDR2 SNEGSKA. Counted from cysteine to phenylalanine, this CDR3 has 13 amino acids. The CDR3 DNA has 39 bases and is translated from base 1. The meaning of the sample's time point label: sample from adult after SARS-CoV-2 infection, after symptom onset. A couple of convalescent COVID-19 patients, sampled after symptom onset from adults with prior SARS-CoV-2 infection, were also TCR-sequenced for comparison. The CDR3 regions of human TCRbeta chains were subjected to immunosequencing. The authors' pipeline ran thus. TCRs in the repertoires were compared against a reference library of SARS-CoV-2-specific TCRs that had been generated with the MIRA antigen-specificity platform. Breadth meant the fraction of unique TCRs that were SARS-CoV-2-associated, whereas depth meant the fraction of total T cells that were SARS-CoV-2-associated. Using the MIRA data, every spike-specific TCR was mapped to the spike region that the TCR reacted to and assigned to either a CD4 or a CD8 class. Log10-transformed breadth and depth values were compared by one-way ANOVA with Sidak's multiple comparisons tests. The source is immuneACCESS, and TCRdb retained only in-frame sequences with V and J called. Part of the clones is not carried over; for the studies checked, unresolved V genes explain less than half of this, and the remainder is unexplained. The V and J calls and clone size come from that table; D and trimming were worked out from the DNA. The sample profile shows some 150,000 clones; roughly nine tenths of them were found once. Roughly 6.9% of the sample comes from the top ten.

This sample was included in a study of T cell responses to AZD1222 COVID-19 vaccine (dated by TCRdb to the early 2020s). Concerning the study at large: A total of approximately 240 trial participants underwent TCR sequencing, of whom 200 to 220 received two doses of AZD1222 and around 25 received two doses of the MenACWY control vaccine. Trial participants were enrolled by age into subgroups of 18-55, 56-69 and 70-plus years, and around 150, 28 and 57 TCR-sequenced participants, respectively, were included in these subgroups.

The investigation overall reported the following: Because no samples from the day 14 peak response were available, repertoires could be characterized only after the peak T cell response. Reportedly, close to half of the unique spike-specific TCRs recognized epitopes lying outside the regions that are mutated in the B.1.351 and B.1.1.7 variants. CD4 TCRs associated with the vaccine covered the entire spike protein, and the dominant responses were in regions 160-218 and 743-854. Conclusions about previously exposed vaccinees are limited, since just six AZD1222 recipients were seropositive for SARS-CoV-2 at baseline. The 56-69-year group was small, and its depth increase did not reach significance, likely because of low power. After two AZD1222 doses, both the breadth and the depth of spike-specific TCRs were significantly higher than at day 0 and than in MenACWY recipients. Participants were mostly white British, with more females than males. The authors suggested clonal diversity may have been underestimated.

The chain is assembled from TRBV20-1 and TRBJ2-7, with the D segment identity uncertain. The sample was peripheral blood, taken after recovery from COVID-19. The TCR comes from an adult who had recovered from COVID-19. CDR3 loop: CSASKDGAYEQYF. At the DNA level, the sequence is TGCAGTGCTAGTAAGGACGGAGCCTACGAGCAGTACTTC.